The text below deals with one T cell receptor (beta chain). Its antigen remains undetermined. Nothing much larger sits one base from this clone, and base qualities are not available. Trimming leaves V shorter by 6 bases and J shorter by 11 bases, with the junction holding 13 bases beyond the gene matches. The germline V gene gives CDR1 as SNHLY and CDR2 as FYNNEI. Reading from cysteine to phenylalanine, the CDR3 counts 14 amino acids. Only the CDR3 DNA stays, 42 bases, in frame from base 1. The entry originates in a study of T cells in Graves' hyperthyroidism and ophthalmopathy (dated by TCRdb to between 2018 and 2021). With respect to the entire study: TCR V-J signatures able to tell the groups apart were searched for in a discovery cohort of 100 patients, of whom roughly 42 had Graves' ophthalmopathy and around 57 had stable Graves' hyperthyroidism. Prospective prediction of ophthalmopathy was tested in an independent validation cohort of some 20 hyperthyroidism patients and 17 patients who later progressed to ophthalmopathy. The 100 discovery patients were randomly divided into training and test sets at a 7:3 ratio. Thyroid tissue and blood T-cell repertoires from six Graves' hyperthyroidism patients were also compared in the study. Once sampling was done, hyperthyroidism patients were given methimazole at a starting dose of 30 mg daily, whereas ophthalmopathy patients were given high-dose intravenous methylprednisolone. The paper reports TCR Vbeta CDR3 sequencing of fewer than 150 peripheral blood samples: around 41 ophthalmopathy, around 80 hyperthyroidism and approximately 17 progressor patients. The paper as a whole reports these results and caveats: In cross-validation, a model built on a 13 V-J signature told ophthalmopathy apart from stable hyperthyroidism with 85% to 90% sensitivity and around 83% specificity, and in testing the same model reached 80%/75%. No statistical method was used to fix the sample size in advance, and group allocation was not hidden from the investigators. In validation, the model predicted progression to ophthalmopathy a median of roughly 6.5 months before onset, with over 60% sensitivity and about 72% specificity. Most expanded thyroid clonotypes (frequency above 0.001) were also detected in blood, suggesting blood repertoires may reflect thyroid immune responses.

Graves' hyperthyroidism was defined as stable when no progression to ophthalmopathy occurred over 18 months of follow-up. Hyperthyroidism patients were aged 18 to 65 years and newly diagnosed, with disease duration of less than 2 months. Any patient with an uncontrolled infection, another autoimmune disease, pregnancy or lactation was excluded. Diagnoses relied on clinical symptoms, serum thyroxine and TRAb, thyroid ultrasound and orbital computed tomography. Total RNA was extracted using Trizol reagent, and RNA quality was assessed on an Agilent 2100 Bioanalyzer. The TCR beta CDR3 regions were amplified from RNA transcripts. A first-round RT-PCR of the TCR CDR3 used the HTBI primer set with the Qiagen OneStep RT-PCR kit. Libraries were constructed in a second round of multiplex PCR, after which size selection and purification were performed. Paired-end sequencing of the libraries was performed with 100 bp reads on an Illumina HiSeq2000. Processing in the source paper ran as follows. Raw data were processed with SOAPnuke, discarding reads with adapters, uncalled bases, mean Phred below 15, or no exact constant-primer or identifier match. COPE v1.2.5 was used to merge high-quality paired reads, and clonotypes were defined as unique nucleotide sequences. Clonotypes were aligned to IMGT TRBV, TRBD and TRBJ reference segments using MiTCR v1.1. Analysis was restricted to V-J combinations with a frequency above 0.0001, which covered 99.2% of repertoires. A TCS score was defined as the ratio between F50 (clonal expansion) and ExV (chaos), using BLOSUM62-based TCRdist between CDR3 peptides within each V-J. Welch's t-statistics and random forest reduced 500 to 550 V-J features to roughly 13, which were used in a naive Bayes classifier (R e1071). The Morisita-Horn index was used to measure how similar the thyroid and blood repertoires were. The public reads were run again by TCRdb, first through fastp at Q25 and then through MiXCR, and only productive beta chains were kept. CDR3 protein duplicates are merged, each entry listing the most common genes and DNA. The V and J calls, along with clone size, are taken from TCRdb and not from the paper's own processing. Here the sample has a few hundred thousand distinct CDR3 sequences; 35% to 55% occur a single time. Of the sample, around 8% is held by the ten largest clones.

Sequenced material: peripheral blood or thyroid tissue (not recorded which). This receptor chain uses TRBV2 and TRBJ1-3; 7 middle bases align to TRBD1. This TCR derives from a woman under 30 with Graves' hyperthyroidism. The CDR3 region reads CASSREPFTGAIYF. The DNA sequence is as follows: TGTGCCAGCAGCAGGGAGCCGTTTACAGGGGCCATATATTTT.